This T cell receptor beta chain was observed in a study of blood T cell repertoires in COVID-19. About the research overall: The cDNA or gDNA used as material had been derived from T cells, B-cell-depleted T cells, or PBMCs.

Profiling relied on immunoSEQ multiplex PCR, and the TCRdb table lists in-frame clones only, not all of them. Of 150,000 to 200,000 clones listed, around nine tenths were seen once; the top ten hold about 22%. The CDR3 runs to 15 residues. Germline-derived CDR1 and CDR2 are SGHRS and YFSETQ. Unmatched junction bases numbered 6, after V lost 4 bases and J lost 6 bases. V is TRBV5-1 and J is TRBJ2-5, with TRBD2 matching over 13 bases. Sequenced: peripheral blood. The source is a man between 60 and 70 years old with active or convalescent COVID-19. The CDR3: CASSRGLAGRKTQYF. The CDR3 bases are TGCGCCAGCAGCAGGGGACTAGCGGGGAGAAAGACCCAGTACTTC.